A selection of T cell receptor beta chains follows, all from one sample in a study. TCRdb redid the calling of the RT-PCR reads with MiXCR, one entry per CDR3 protein. The sample shows about 680,000 distinct CDR3 sequences, approximately 15% of them seen only once. What was sequenced was memory CD4+ T cells from blood. The receptors were gathered from a female donor in good health, serving as a healthy control. The CDR3 runs from the conserved cysteine through the conserved F or W. D genes are given only for firm matches. Size is stated for part of the rows, as once, few or many counts, or as a class when the clone is expanded.

few	TRBD2	TRBV6-6	TRBJ2-5	CASILTSGAGETQYF	TGTGCCAGCATCCTTACCAGCGGGGCAGGGGAGACCCAGTACTTC
few	TRBD1	TRBV27	TRBJ2-7	CASSPWTGIYEQYF	TGTGCCAGCAGTCCCTGGACAGGGATCTACGAGCAGTACTTC
.	.	TRBV27	TRBJ2-3	CASSLYGALASTDTQYF	TGTGCCAGCAGTTTATACGGAGCGCTCGCTAGCACAGATACGCAGTATTTT
few	.	TRBV7-8	TRBJ2-1	CASSTSLANEQFF	TGTGCCAGCTCTACCTCACTAGCCAATGAGCAGTTCTTC
few	TRBD1	TRBV28	TRBJ2-7	CAGQGGTGVYEQYF	TGTGCCGGGCAAGGAGGGACAGGGGTCTACGAGCAGTACTTC
.	.	TRBV7-2	TRBJ1-5	CASSLDTANQPQHF	TGTGCCAGCAGCCTGGACACCGCCAATCAGCCCCAGCATTTT
many	.	TRBV10-3	TRBJ1-3	CAISDGSSGNTIYF	TGTGCCATCAGTGATGGGAGCTCTGGAAACACCATATATTTT
.	.	TRBV20-1	TRBJ2-7	CSARDSPQQYF	TGCAGTGCTCGGGACTCGCCCCAGCAGTACTTC
.	.	TRBV7-2	TRBJ1-3	CASSLSSVPYSGNTIYF	TGTGCCAGCAGCTTAAGTTCAGTCCCCTACTCTGGAAACACCATATATTTT
few	.	TRBV20-1	TRBJ1-3	CSASRDWSSGNTIYF	TGCAGTGCTAGTCGGGACTGGAGCTCTGGAAACACCATATATTTT
few	.	TRBV7-2	TRBJ1-1	CASSLERRVNTEAFF	TGTGCCAGCAGCTTAGAGCGACGGGTGAACACTGAAGCTTTCTTT
few	.	TRBV7-9	TRBJ2-7	CASSLGNTDYEQYF	TGTGCCAGCAGCTTAGGTAACACCGACTACGAGCAGTACTTC
many	.	TRBV5-1	TRBJ1-1	CASSLESGNTEAFF	TGCGCCAGCAGCTTGGAGTCCGGGAACACTGAAGCTTTCTTT
.	.	TRBV15	TRBJ2-1	CATSRDQRPELEQFF	TGTGCCACCAGCAGAGATCAGCGCCCCGAACTTGAGCAGTTCTTC
.	TRBD1	TRBV24-1	TRBJ2-1	CATSDLPGQGKVLSNEQFF	TGTGCCACCAGTGACTTACCGGGACAGGGGAAGGTATTAAGCAATGAGCAGTTCTTC
.	TRBD1	TRBV18	TRBJ2-7	CASSPSDRGYEQYF	TGTGCCAGCTCACCTTCGGACAGGGGATACGAGCAGTACTTC
few	.	TRBV30	TRBJ1-2	CAWAPGEVYGYTF	TGTGCCTGGGCCCCAGGGGAGGTCTATGGCTACACCTTC
many	.	TRBV7-3	TRBJ2-2	CASSPRGGPNTGELFF	TGTGCCAGCAGCCCCCGGGGAGGCCCGAACACCGGGGAGCTGTTTTTT
.	TRBD1	TRBV12-3/TRBV12-4	TRBJ1-5	CASSFRQGAIQPQHF	TGTGCCAGCAGTTTCCGACAGGGGGCGATTCAGCCCCAGCATTTT
many	TRBD1	TRBV12-3/TRBV12-4	TRBJ1-4	CASSWTGGREKLFF	TGTGCCAGCAGCTGGACAGGGGGCCGGGAAAAACTGTTTTTT
few	TRBD1	TRBV15	TRBJ1-1	CATSRRGQDTEAFF	TGTGCCACCAGTCGGAGGGGGCAGGACACTGAAGCTTTCTTT
.	TRBD1	TRBV5-1	TRBJ2-1	CASYSNRDRAYNEQFF	TGCGCCAGCTACTCAAACCGGGACAGGGCCTACAATGAGCAGTTCTTC
.	TRBD1	TRBV20-1	TRBJ2-1	CSEKGQGVNEQFF	TGCAGTGAGAAGGGACAGGGGGTGAATGAGCAGTTCTTC
.	TRBD2	TRBV2	TRBJ2-1	CASSDKRGANEQFF	TGTGCCAGCAGTGATAAGCGGGGGGCCAATGAGCAGTTCTTC
.	.	TRBV20-1	TRBJ1-1	CSARDLTLKAFF	TGCAGTGCTAGAGATCTAACTCTGAAAGCTTTCTTT
few	.	TRBV6-6	TRBJ2-7	CASSTTYNEQYF	TGTGCCAGCAGTACAACTTACAACGAGCAGTACTTC
.	.	TRBV20-1	TRBJ2-3	CSARSPGVGTDTQYF	TGCAGTGCTAGAAGCCCGGGGGTCGGCACAGATACGCAGTATTTT
.	TRBD1	TRBV28	TRBJ1-2	CASHSGRQGFYGYTF	TGTGCCTCCCACTCCGGCCGACAGGGATTCTATGGCTACACCTTC
many	TRBD1	TRBV29-1	TRBJ1-2	CSVEDGRGLRTF	TGCAGCGTTGAAGATGGCAGGGGGCTTCGGACCTTC
many	.	TRBV11-2	TRBJ2-5	CASSFSHQETQYF	TGTGCCAGCAGCTTTTCACACCAAGAGACCCAGTACTTC
many	.	TRBV12-3/TRBV12-4	TRBJ2-1	CASSGSVSYNEQFF	TGTGCCAGCAGTGGTAGTGTCTCCTACAATGAGCAGTTCTTC
many	.	TRBV10-3	TRBJ2-1	CATTGTSSYNEQFF	TGTGCCACCACCGGGACCAGCTCCTACAATGAGCAGTTCTTC
few	TRBD1	TRBV20-1	TRBJ1-5	CSASGQGGFNQPQHF	TGCAGTGCTTCGGGACAGGGCGGGTTCAATCAGCCCCAGCATTTT
few	.	TRBV30	TRBJ2-5	CAWSLGHSQETQYF	TGTGCCTGGAGCCTGGGCCATTCCCAAGAGACCCAGTACTTC
many	.	TRBV4-1	TRBJ2-1	CASSQVGGTEGFF	TGCGCCAGCAGCCAAGTCGGGGGGACAGAGGGGTTCTTC
.	TRBD2	TRBV4-2	TRBJ2-1	CASSPRLAGGQNNEQFF	TGTGCCAGCAGCCCTAGACTAGCGGGAGGTCAAAACAATGAGCAGTTCTTC
many	TRBD1	TRBV10-3	TRBJ1-6	CAISAAGGMGSPLHF	TGTGCCATCAGTGCAGCAGGGGGCATGGGATCACCCCTCCACTTT
once	TRBD1	TRBV19	TRBJ1-6	CASSSGQDLSPLHF	TGTGCCAGTAGCTCCGGACAGGATCTTTCACCCCTCCACTTT
.	.	TRBV11-2	TRBJ2-5	CASSLDPSWREETQYF	TGTGCCAGCAGCTTAGATCCCAGCTGGAGAGAAGAGACCCAGTACTTC
many	TRBD1	TRBV7-8	TRBJ2-5	CASSLVRQGLFKTQYF	TGTGCCAGCAGCTTAGTAAGACAGGGTTTGTTTAAGACCCAGTACTTC
few	.	TRBV20-1	TRBJ2-7	CSAVRGDTPYEQYF	TGCAGTGCCGTCCGCGGGGACACCCCCTACGAGCAGTACTTC
.	.	TRBV30	TRBJ2-1	CAWSLLPPGGNEQFF	TGTGCCTGGAGTCTGCTACCACCCGGCGGCAATGAGCAGTTCTTC
.	.	TRBV20-1	TRBJ2-1	CSALDLGRGRSNEQFF	TGCAGTGCCCTGGACTTGGGGAGGGGGAGAAGCAATGAGCAGTTCTTC
.	.	TRBV27	TRBJ1-1	CASKRTRNTEAFF	TGTGCCAGCAAAAGAACGAGGAACACTGAAGCTTTCTTT
.	TRBD1	TRBV28	TRBJ1-1	CASRSGQREAFF	TGTGCCAGCAGATCGGGACAGAGAGAAGCTTTCTTT
many	.	TRBV6-4	TRBJ1-1	CASRQDSGLFAEAFF	TGTGCCAGCAGACAGGACTCGGGTTTGTTCGCTGAAGCTTTCTTT
.	.	TRBV20-1	TRBJ1-5	CSARDLFWASNQPQHF	TGCAGTGCTAGAGATCTGTTCTGGGCCTCCAATCAGCCCCAGCATTTT
.	.	TRBV20-1	TRBJ1-5	CSAATGGSGNQPQHF	TGCAGTGCCGCAACTGGGGGCTCGGGCAATCAGCCCCAGCATTTT
.	TRBD1	TRBV5-1	TRBJ1-4	CASSPGQGTVAEKLFF	TGCGCCAGCAGCCCTGGACAGGGAACGGTGGCTGAAAAACTGTTTTTT
many	TRBD1	TRBV5-1	TRBJ2-3	CASSLIDRVADTQYF	TGCGCCAGCAGCTTGATTGACAGGGTTGCAGATACGCAGTATTTT
few	.	TRBV7-2	TRBJ2-5	CASSPDGGRAQYF	TGTGCCAGCAGCCCGGATGGGGGGCGGGCCCAGTACTTC
many	.	TRBV29-1	TRBJ2-2	CSVVPSINTGELFF	TGCAGCGTTGTTCCGTCAATAAACACCGGGGAGCTGTTTTTT
many	TRBD1	TRBV5-1	TRBJ2-5	CASSRGGAETQYF	TGCGCCAGCAGCAGAGGGGGCGCAGAGACCCAGTACTTC
.	.	TRBV20-1	TRBJ2-7	CSADDTLTYEQYF	TGCAGTGCTGATGACACCTTAACCTACGAGCAGTACTTC
few	.	TRBV7-2	TRBJ1-3	CASSLGAGPNTIYF	TGTGCCAGCAGCTTAGGGGCAGGCCCAAACACCATATATTTT